This T cell receptor beta chain was identified during a study of blood T cell repertoires in COVID-19. Across the study: Donors in the United States, Italy and Spain gave samples during acute or convalescent COVID-19. Nucleic acid was either cDNA or gDNA, and it came from T cells, B-cell-depleted T cells, or PBMCs.

In the original analysis: Counts of nucleated cells, estimated from reference gene primer amplification, were obtained. TCRdb's copy holds only in-frame clones and misses some; the assay was immunoSEQ multiplex PCR. V, J and clone size reflect that table, while D and trimming were determined from the DNA. Here the sample spans about 200,000 clones, 85% to 90% being singletons. This CDR3 comprises 15 residues. CDR1 and CDR2 (germline): SNHLY, FYNNEI. The V gene lost 5 bases and the J gene lost 0 bases, with 11 bases spanning the gap. The TCR sequence derives from a woman aged 45 to 65 with acute or convalescent COVID-19. Specimen: peripheral blood. The chain combines TRBV2 with TRBJ2-1; D not certain. This CDR3 is CASSSDYSSYNEQFF. CDR3 bases: TGTGCCAGCAGTTCTGATTATAGCTCCTACAATGAGCAGTTCTTC.